Shown below are 21 T cell receptor beta chains from a single sample sequenced in a study of blood T cell repertoires in COVID-19. Profiled with immunoSEQ multiplex PCR; TCRdb holds only in-frame clones, not every one. This table has 300,000 to 350,000 clones, roughly 90% appearing once. The sample comprised PBMCs or T cells enriched from blood (not recorded which). These receptors were obtained from a woman between 18 and 29 years old who had recovered from COVID-19.

CDR3 in amino acids: CASKETGSVGETQYF. CDR3 DNA sequence: TGTGCCAGCAAGGAGACCGGGTCAGTCGGCGAGACCCAGTACTTC. The rearrangement joins TRBV6-5 to TRBJ2-5; D call uncertain. Germline V lookup: CDR1 MNHEY, CDR2 SVGAGI. This CDR3 region has 15 residues. V was clipped by 7 bases and J by 5 bases, with 20 bases between them.

The chain uses TRBV19 and TRBJ2-5; 8 bases match TRBD2. CDR3 length: 16 residues. Germline-derived CDR1 and CDR2 are LNHDA and SQIVND (reference sequence). V was pared by 4 bases and J by 0 bases, with 7 bases of the junction left unmatched. The CDR3 loop reads CASSTGGGNYQETQYF. The CDR3 bases are TGTGCCAGTAGTACCGGGGGGGGCAACTACCAAGAGACCCAGTACTTC.

The V gene is TRBV5-6, the J gene TRBJ1-6; possibly TRBD1 for D (5 bases). The germline V gene encodes CDR1 SGHDT and CDR2 YYEEEE. There are 16 residues in the CDR3. V was shortened by 4 bases and J by 10 bases, with 21 bases between the two germline ends. CDR3 DNA sequence: TGTGCCAGCAGCCTGATTGAGAATGGGGGGGGATCACCCCTCCACTTT. Encoded protein: CASSLIENGGGSPLHF. The full variable domain, completed using reference TRBV5-6 and TRBJ1-6, is DAGVTQSPTHLIKTRGQQVTLRCSPKSGHDTVSWYQQALGQGPQFIFQYYEEEERQRGNFPDRFSGHQFPNYSSELNVNALLLGDSALYLCASSLIENGGGSPLHFGNGTRLTVT.

The chain combines TRBV28 with TRBJ2-5; 9 nucleotides line up with TRBD2. The ends lost 6 bases at V and 7 bases at J; junction bases unmatched: 6. This CDR3 comprises 13 residues. Germline CDR1 reads MDHEN; CDR2 reads SYDVKM. CDR3 in amino acids: CASRKAGGATQYF. In DNA, the CDR3 is TGTGCCAGCAGGAAGGCGGGAGGGGCGACCCAGTACTTC.

The rearrangement joins TRBV28 to TRBJ1-4; unclear D gene. The V gene lost 7 bases and the J gene lost 4 bases, with 16 bases spanning the gap. The germline gives CDR1 MDHEN, CDR2 SYDVKM. The CDR3 totals 15 residues. The CDR3 bases are TGTGCCAGCATCTCGTCCCCCCTAAATAATGAAAAACTGTTTTTT. Amino acids: CASISSPLNNEKLFF.

The chain couples TRBV5-4 to TRBJ1-1, with D unclear. Germline V gene sequence: CDR1 SGHNT, CDR2 YYREEE (reference sequence). The CDR3 length is 12 residues. V lost 1 base, J lost 5 bases, and 6 bases lay in between. The CDR3 reads CASSLWETEAFF. The CDR3 bases are TGTGCCAGCAGCTTGTGGGAGACTGAAGCTTTCTTT.

This rearrangement joins TRBV18 to TRBJ1-3, with 10 bases that match TRBD1. Germline CDR1 and CDR2: KGHSH and LQKENI. This CDR3 is 17 amino acids long. Germline trimming cut 3 bases from V and 5 bases from J; bases unmatched to any gene: 10. CDR3 sequence reads: CASSPNSGQGHRNTIYF. The CDR3 bases are TGTGCCAGCTCACCGAATTCGGGACAGGGGCATAGAAACACCATATATTTT.

This chain links TRBV4-3 with TRBJ1-3; no clear D. V was trimmed by 0 bases and J by 1 base, leaving 13 bases between them. The CDR3 spans 17 residues. Germline assignment: CDR1 LGHNA and CDR2 YSLEER. The CDR3 region is CASSQDLGGKSGNTIYF. The CDR3 DNA reads as TGCGCCAGCAGCCAAGATCTTGGAGGGAAGTCTGGAAACACCATATATTTT.

The chain combines TRBV7-9 with TRBJ1-2; 7 positions match TRBD1. From germline, CDR1 is SEHNR and CDR2 FQNEAQ (reference sequence). The CDR3 sequence is 16 residues long. The J segment lost 1 base and the V segment lost 1 base, leaving 6 bases of the junction unmatched. CDR3 region: CASSLEGQKINYGYTF. CDR3 bases: TGTGCCAGCAGCTTAGAGGGACAGAAGATTAACTATGGCTACACCTTC.

The chain employs TRBV18 and TRBJ1-3, with 7 positions matching TRBD1. This CDR3 contains 17 residues. The germline V gene encodes CDR1 KGHSH and CDR2 LQKENI. The J segment lost 1 base and the V segment lost 3 bases, leaving 9 bases of the junction unmatched. The CDR3 sequence: CASSPRKGGASGNTIYF. The CDR3, as DNA: TGTGCCAGCTCACCTCGTAAAGGGGGCGCTTCTGGAAACACCATATATTTT.

V usage is TRBV7-2 and J usage is TRBJ1-2; D perhaps matches TRBD1 (6 bases). The germline V gene encodes CDR1 SGHTA and CDR2 FQGNSA. The CDR3 is 15 residues long. The germline V and J ends were trimmed by 5 bases and 0 bases, with 13 bases remaining between them. The CDR3 reads CASSPAGVPNYGYTF. The CDR3 nucleotides read TGTGCCAGCAGCCCAGCAGGGGTCCCTAACTATGGCTACACCTTC.

The rearrangement uses TRBV7-2 and TRBJ2-7, with D possibly being TRBD1 (6 bases). V gave up 1 base and J gave up 0 bases, with 13 bases separating them. The CDR3 loop spans 16 amino acids. Germline CDR1 is SGHTA and CDR2 is FQGNSA. DNA of the CDR3: TGTGCCAGCAGCTTAGACGGCGGCAGGGGCTCCTACGAGCAGTACTTC. Translation gives CASSLDGGRGSYEQYF.

This rearrangement joins TRBV29-1 to TRBJ1-2, with 8 bases aligning to TRBD1. V gave up 4 bases and J gave up 4 bases; unmatched junction bases: 8. This CDR3 spans 14 amino acids. Germline V lookup: CDR1 SQVTM, CDR2 ANQGSEA. The CDR3 spells CSVAGQGWTYGYTF. CDR3 nucleotide sequence: TGCAGCGTTGCCGGACAGGGATGGACCTATGGCTACACCTTC.

The chain combines TRBV6-5 with TRBJ1-2; the D gene is possibly TRBD1 (6 bases). The CDR3 spans 13 residues. The germline gives CDR1 MNHEY, CDR2 SVGAGI. Trimming shortened V by 6 bases and J by 8 bases, and 16 bases separated the two germline ends. Here the CDR3 DNA reads TGTGCCAGCAGCGGAGCAGGGGTCGGGGGCTACACCTTC. Residues: CASSGAGVGGYTF.

This clone occurred once. The chain combines TRBV28 with TRBJ1-5; possibly TRBD1 for D (5 bases). CDR3 size: 12 residues. V lost 1 base and J lost 16, with 14 bases in between. The germline gives CDR1 MDHEN, CDR2 SYDVKM. The CDR3 loop reads CASSLLGRAIHF. CDR3 coding DNA: TGTGCCAGCAGTTTATTGGGCAGGGCCATCCATTTT. Combining the CDR3 with reference TRBV28 and TRBJ1-5 gives the whole variable domain DVKVTQSSRYLVKRTGEKVFLECVQDMDHENMFWYRQDPGLGLRLIYFSYDVKMKEKGDIPEGYSVSREKKERFSLILESASTNQTSMYLCASSLLGRAIHFGDGTRLSIL.

This clone has more than one count but fewer than ten. The rearrangement uses TRBV19 and TRBJ1-3; 7 bases match TRBD1. The junction had 4 bases not matched to a gene; V was cut back by 1 base and J by 4 bases. Germline CDR1 and CDR2: LNHDA and SQIVND (reference sequence). The length of the CDR3 is 15 residues. The DNA of the CDR3 is TGTGCCAGTAGTATAGGCCAGGGGGAGGGAAACACCATATATTTT. Amino acids: CASSIGQGEGNTIYF.

This clone occurred a few times. The V call is TRBV7-3, the J call TRBJ1-1, with a possible D match to TRBD1 (5 bases). Germline-derived CDR1 and CDR2 are SGHTA and FQGTGA. Between the trimmed V and J ends, which lost 5 bases and 0 bases, there was a span of 10 bases. This CDR3 spans 14 amino acids. DNA of the CDR3: TGTGCCAGCAGCCCGGACAACCTGAACACTGAAGCTTTCTTT. Its translation: CASSPDNLNTEAFF.

The chain has TRBV7-7 and TRBJ2-2; D gene uncertain. V gave up 2 bases and J gave up 1 base, with 8 bases separating them. The CDR3 is 15 amino acids. CDR1 is SSHAT, CDR2 FNYEAQ, per germline (reference sequence). The CDR3 region is CASSLNPGNTGELFF. CDR3 bases: TGTGCCAGCAGCTTAAACCCGGGGAACACCGGGGAGCTGTTTTTT.

This rearrangement joins TRBV2 to TRBJ1-5; D is undetermined. CDR1 is SNHLY and CDR2 is FYNNEI in the germline V gene. The CDR3 runs to 14 residues. The V end was cut by 4 bases, the J end by 3 bases, with 10 bases between. The CDR3 protein is CASSVGSPNQPQHF. CDR3 nucleotides: TGTGCCAGCAGTGTGGGGAGTCCCAATCAGCCCCAGCATTTT.

The J gene is TRBJ2-1, the V gene TRBV25-1, with D uncertain. Trimming took 7 bases from V and 0 from J, leaving 10 bases between them. Per the germline V gene, CDR1 is MGHDK and CDR2 is SYGVNS. The length of the CDR3 is 14 residues. CDR3 DNA: TGTGCCAGCACAAGTACTGGCTCCTACAATGAGCAGTTCTTC. It specifies CASTSTGSYNEQFF.

The V call is TRBV10-1, the J call TRBJ2-7; possibly TRBD2 for D (6 bases). Trimming took 9 bases from V and 3 from J, leaving 12 bases between them. This CDR3 region has 12 residues. CDR1 is WNHNN and CDR2 is SYGVQD in the germline V gene (reference sequence). This chain's CDR3 is CASRDWIYEQYF. The CDR3 region has the DNA TGCGCCAGTAGGGACTGGATCTACGAGCAGTACTTC.